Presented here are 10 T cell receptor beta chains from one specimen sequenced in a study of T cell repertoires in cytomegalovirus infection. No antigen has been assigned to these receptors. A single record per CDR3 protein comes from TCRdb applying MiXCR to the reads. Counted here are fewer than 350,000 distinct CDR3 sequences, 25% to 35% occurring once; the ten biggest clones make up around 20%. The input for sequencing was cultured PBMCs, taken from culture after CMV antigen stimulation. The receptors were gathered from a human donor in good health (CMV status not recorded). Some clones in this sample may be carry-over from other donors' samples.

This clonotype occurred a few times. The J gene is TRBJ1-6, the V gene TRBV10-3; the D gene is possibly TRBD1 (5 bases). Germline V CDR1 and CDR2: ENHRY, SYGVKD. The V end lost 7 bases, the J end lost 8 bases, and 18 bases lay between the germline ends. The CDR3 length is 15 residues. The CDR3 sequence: CAINSGSLGDSPLHF. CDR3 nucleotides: TGTGCCATCAACTCGGGGTCCTTAGGGGATTCACCCCTCCACTTT.

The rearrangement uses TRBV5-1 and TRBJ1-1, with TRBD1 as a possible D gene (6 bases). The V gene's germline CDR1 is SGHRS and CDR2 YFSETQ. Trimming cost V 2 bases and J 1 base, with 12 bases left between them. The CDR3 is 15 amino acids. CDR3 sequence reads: CASSFSGTRNTEAFF. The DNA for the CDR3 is TGCGCCAGCAGCTTCTCTGGGACAAGGAACACTGAAGCTTTCTTT. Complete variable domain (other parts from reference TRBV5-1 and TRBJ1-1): KAGVTQTPRYLIKTRGQQVTLSCSPISGHRSVSWYQQTPGQGLQFLFEYFSETQRNKGNFPGRFSGRQFSNSRSEMNVSTLELGDSALYLCASSFSGTRNTEAFFGQGTRLTVV.

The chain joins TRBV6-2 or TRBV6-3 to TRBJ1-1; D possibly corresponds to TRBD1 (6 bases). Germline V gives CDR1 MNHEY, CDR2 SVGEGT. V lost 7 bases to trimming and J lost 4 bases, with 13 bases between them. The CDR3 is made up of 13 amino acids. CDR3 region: CASTQGIVTEAFF. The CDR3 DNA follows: TGTGCCAGCACCCAGGGGATAGTCACTGAAGCTTTCTTT.

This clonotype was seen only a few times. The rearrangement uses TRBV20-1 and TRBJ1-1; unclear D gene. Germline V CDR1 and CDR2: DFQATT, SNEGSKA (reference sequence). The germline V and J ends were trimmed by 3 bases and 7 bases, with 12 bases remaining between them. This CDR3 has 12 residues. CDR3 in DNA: TGCAGTGCTAGTTCGGGCAGGCTTGAAGCTTTCTTT. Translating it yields CSASSGRLEAFF.

CDR3 in DNA: TGTGCCAGTAGTACCCCCCCGGGCACTGAAGCTTTCTTT. As protein: CASSTPPGTEAFF. The chain carries TRBV19 and TRBJ1-1; D unresolved. The V end lost 4 bases, the J end lost 4 bases, and 10 bases lay between the germline ends. This CDR3 has 13 residues. The germline V gene has CDR1 LNHDA and CDR2 SQIVND (reference sequence).

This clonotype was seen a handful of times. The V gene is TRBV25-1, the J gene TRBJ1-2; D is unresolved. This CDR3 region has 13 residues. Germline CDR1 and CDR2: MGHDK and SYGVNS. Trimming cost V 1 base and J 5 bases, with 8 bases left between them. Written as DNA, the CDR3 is TGTGCCAGCAGTGAATCCTCGACTTATGGCTACACCTTC. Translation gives CASSESSTYGYTF.

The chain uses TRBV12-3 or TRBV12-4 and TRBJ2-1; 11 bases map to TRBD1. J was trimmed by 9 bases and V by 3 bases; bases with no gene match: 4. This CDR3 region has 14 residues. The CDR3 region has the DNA TGTGCCAGCAGTTTGTGGGGACAGGGGGGTGAGCAGTTCTTC. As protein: CASSLWGQGGEQFF.

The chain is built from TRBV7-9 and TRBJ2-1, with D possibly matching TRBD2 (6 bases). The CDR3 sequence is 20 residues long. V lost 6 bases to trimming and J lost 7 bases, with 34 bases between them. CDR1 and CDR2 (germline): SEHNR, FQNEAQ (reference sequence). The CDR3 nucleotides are TGTGCCAGCAGACCATCGGTCGGAGGGGCGAGACAGCTGGCGGGAAATGAGCAGTTCTTC. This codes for CASRPSVGGARQLAGNEQFF.

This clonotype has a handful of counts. CDR3 coding DNA: TGTGCCAGCAGTTATTATGGACGGTCATACTCTGGAAACACCATATATTTT. This encodes CASSYYGRSYSGNTIYF. The V and J genes are TRBV6-6 and TRBJ1-3; D gene uncertain. The germline V gene encodes CDR1 MNHNY and CDR2 SVGAGI (reference sequence). Trimming took off 3 bases at V and 0 bases at J, with 15 bases between the two ends. CDR3 length equals 17 residues.

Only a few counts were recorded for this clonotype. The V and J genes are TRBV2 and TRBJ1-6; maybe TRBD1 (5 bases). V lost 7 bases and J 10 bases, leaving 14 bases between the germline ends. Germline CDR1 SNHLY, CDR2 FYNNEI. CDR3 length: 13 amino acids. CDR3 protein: CASIFRDLSPLHF. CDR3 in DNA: TGTGCCAGCATCTTCCGGGACTTGTCACCCCTCCACTTT.